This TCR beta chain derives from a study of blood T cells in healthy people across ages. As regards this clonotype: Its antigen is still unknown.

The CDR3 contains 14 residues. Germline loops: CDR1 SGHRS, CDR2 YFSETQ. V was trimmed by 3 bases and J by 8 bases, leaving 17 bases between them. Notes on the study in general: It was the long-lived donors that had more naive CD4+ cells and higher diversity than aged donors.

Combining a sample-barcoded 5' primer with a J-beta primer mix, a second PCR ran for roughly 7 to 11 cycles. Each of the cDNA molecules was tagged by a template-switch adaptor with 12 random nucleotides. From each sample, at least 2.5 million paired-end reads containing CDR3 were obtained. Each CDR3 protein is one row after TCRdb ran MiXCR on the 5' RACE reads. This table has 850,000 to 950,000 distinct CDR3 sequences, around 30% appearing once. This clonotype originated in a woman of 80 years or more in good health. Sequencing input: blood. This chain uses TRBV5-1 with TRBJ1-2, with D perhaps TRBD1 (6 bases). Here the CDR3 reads CASSWDRGAKGYTF. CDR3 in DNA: TGCGCCAGCAGCTGGGATAGGGGGGCGAAGGGCTACACCTTC.